This T cell receptor beta chain was identified in a study of cytomegalovirus exposure and HLA in healthy donors. Study results and caveats: An ancestry cluster, one associated with Asian ancestry, reportedly showed fewer N-insertions than the roughly 700-donor mean in a later analysis. Cytomegalovirus-associated status was assigned to 164 TCR beta chains.

Trimming took off 0 bases at V and 10 bases at J, with 15 bases between the two ends. Looked up from germline, CDR1 is MNHEY and CDR2 is SVGAGI. This CDR3 comprises 14 residues. This clone showed up just once. Its cognate antigen is unknown. This PCR relied on a set of 60 Vbeta primers and 13 Jbeta primers. Sequencing was performed with immunoSEQ multiplex PCR; in TCRdb, only in-frame clones are kept and a portion is missing. The sample yields about 62,000 clones, around 87% seen once. Sequencing was carried out using PBMCs. The sequence came from a man younger than 30 in good health and CMV-seronegative. The chain is built from TRBV6-5 and TRBJ2-5; tentatively, D is TRBD1 (6 bases). The DNA for the CDR3 is TGTGCCAGCAGTTACTCGAGGGGGTTCGTGGACCAGTACTTC. This translates into CASSYSRGFVDQYF.